Here is one T cell receptor beta chain with its context. 13 Jbeta primers and 60 Vbeta primers were used for the PCR. The repertoire was sequenced with immunoSEQ multiplex PCR; TCRdb's copy has only in-frame clones and lacks some. The data show just over 150,000 clones, about 79% seen once. The CDR3 runs to 14 residues. V lost 4 bases to trimming and J lost 8 bases, with 17 bases between them. Germline CDR1 is ENHRY and CDR2 is SYGVKD. These data belong to a study of cytomegalovirus exposure and HLA in healthy donors. Specimen: PBMCs. The chain is built from TRBV10-3 and TRBJ1-2, with unresolved D. The receptor comes from a man over 45 in good health and CMV-seropositive. CDR3 sequence: CAISGRASGEGYTF. The CDR3 nucleotides read TGTGCCATCAGTGGGAGGGCCTCAGGAGAAGGCTACACCTTC.